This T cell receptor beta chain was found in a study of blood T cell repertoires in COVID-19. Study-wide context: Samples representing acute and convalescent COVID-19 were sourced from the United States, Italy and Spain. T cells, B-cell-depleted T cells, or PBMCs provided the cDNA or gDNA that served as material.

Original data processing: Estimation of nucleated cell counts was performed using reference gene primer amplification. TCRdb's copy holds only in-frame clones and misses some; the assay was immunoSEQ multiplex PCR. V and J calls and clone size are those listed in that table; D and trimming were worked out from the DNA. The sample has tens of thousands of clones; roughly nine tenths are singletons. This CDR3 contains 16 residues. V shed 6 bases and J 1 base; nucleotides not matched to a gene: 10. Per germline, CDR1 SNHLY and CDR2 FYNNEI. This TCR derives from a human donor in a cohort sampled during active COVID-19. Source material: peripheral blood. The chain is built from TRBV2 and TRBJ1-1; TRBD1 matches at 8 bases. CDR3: CASRPRTGIWNTEAFF. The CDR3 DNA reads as TGTGCCAGCAGGCCCAGGACAGGGATATGGAACACTGAAGCTTTCTTT. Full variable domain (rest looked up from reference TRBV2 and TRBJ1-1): EPEVTQTPSHQVTQMGQEVILRCVPISNHLYFYWYRQILGQKVEFLVSFYNNEISEKSEIFDDQFSVERPDGSNFTLKIRSTKLEDSAMYFCASRPRTGIWNTEAFFGQGTRLTVV.